The next 22 T cell receptor beta chains were all read from a single sample in a study of blood T cell repertoires in COVID-19 (dated by TCRdb to the early 2020s). Receptor amplification or capture employed the immunoSEQ multiplex PCR assay. TCRdb holds this immuneACCESS table with in-frame rearrangements only. Some clones are missing; in checked studies, unresolved V genes explain under half, and the rest has no known cause. This sample is represented by 200,000 or so clones; around 81% of them were singletons. The ten biggest clones cover roughly 12% of the sample. The sequencing input was peripheral blood. These receptor sequences come from a woman of 80 years or more with COVID-19, enrolled during active disease.

The chain has TRBV18 and TRBJ2-2; D gene uncertain. Germline V gene lookup returns CDR1 KGHSH and CDR2 LQKENI. V was trimmed by 3 bases and J by 6 bases, leaving 14 bases between them. The CDR3 spans 15 residues. The CDR3 DNA follows: TGTGCCAGCTCACCCCTCCTTAGTGATCCCGGGGAGCTGTTTTTT. This sequence encodes CASSPLLSDPGELFF. The full variable domain, its missing parts supplied by reference TRBV18 and TRBJ2-2, is NAGVMQNPRHLVRRRGQEARLRCSPMKGHSHVYWYRQLPEEGLKFMVYLQKENIIDESGMPKERFSAEFPKEGPSILRIQQVVRGDSAAYFCASSPLLSDPGELFFGEGSRLTVL.

This chain connects TRBV20-1 to TRBJ1-4, with TRBD1 as a possible D gene (5 bases). Germline CDR1 reads DFQATT; CDR2 reads SNEGSKA (reference sequence). Trimming left V 6 bases short and J 7 bases short, with 9 bases between. The CDR3 has 11 amino acids. Written as DNA, the CDR3 is TGCAGTGCGGGGGGTTTTGAAAAACTGTTTTTT. Its translation: CSAGGFEKLFF.

For this clone: The same CDR3 is also encoded by other DNA sequences in this sample. The V and J genes are TRBV24-1 and TRBJ1-2; TRBD1 matches 8 bases. The CDR3 is made up of 13 amino acids. Germline V CDR1 and CDR2: KGHDR, SFDVKD. J lost 8 bases, V lost 1 base, and 2 bases had no gene match. In nucleotides, the CDR3 is TGTGCCACCAGTGATTTTACAGGGGGAGGCTACACCTTC. Translation: CATSDFTGGGYTF.

This clone was recorded only once. The chain recombines TRBV9 with TRBJ1-3; no reliable D call. Trimming removed 4 bases at V and 0 bases at J, with 11 bases between. The CDR3 runs 15 residues. Germline lookup yields CDR1 SGDLS and CDR2 YYNGEE. CDR3 loop: CASSPQEGSGNTIYF. The CDR3 DNA sequence: TGTGCCAGCAGCCCCCAGGAGGGCTCTGGAAACACCATATATTTT.

The chain combines TRBV27 with TRBJ2-1; possible D gene TRBD1, 6 bases. The germline V gene encodes CDR1 MNHEY and CDR2 SMNVEV (reference sequence). The CDR3 contains 14 residues. Trimming shortened V by 6 bases and J by 7 bases, and 16 bases separated the two germline ends. CDR3 DNA: TGTGCCAGCAGACCTTCGCAGGGGTGGAATGAGCAGTTCTTC. Its protein is CASRPSQGWNEQFF.

This chain connects TRBV7-2 to TRBJ1-3, with D possibly being TRBD1 (5 bases). The CDR3 spans 15 residues. CDR1 SGHTA and CDR2 FQGNSA come from the germline V gene. V lost 1 base, J lost 4 bases, and 11 bases lay in between. Here the CDR3 reads CASSLGSGIGNTIYF. DNA of the CDR3: TGTGCCAGCAGCTTAGGGTCAGGGATCGGAAACACCATATATTTT.

J is TRBJ1-1 and V is TRBV19, with 8 positions matching TRBD1. After removal of 7 bases from V and 1 base from J, the junction contained 2 bases not matched to a gene. The CDR3 covers 13 residues. The germline CDR1 and CDR2 sequences are LNHDA and SQIVND (reference sequence). The CDR3 spells CASKGTGNTEAFF. CDR3 sequence (DNA): TGTGCCAGTAAAGGGACAGGGAACACTGAAGCTTTCTTT.

In its sample, this clone was seen a few times. The chain combines TRBV19 with TRBJ1-2; TRBD1 matches at 7 bases. Germline loops: CDR1 LNHDA, CDR2 SQIVND (reference sequence). This CDR3 has 16 residues. With 3 bases clipped from V and 5 bases from J, the junction kept 12 bases outside the gene matches. The CDR3 protein is CASSIQQGRKQYGYTF. The CDR3 DNA reads TGTGCCAGTAGTATCCAACAGGGGAGAAAGCAGTATGGCTACACCTTC.

V gene TRBV7-2 combines with J gene TRBJ1-2; 7 bases are shared with TRBD1. The length of the CDR3 is 15 residues. Losses at the gene ends were 2 bases for V and 3 bases for J; bases not matched to a gene: 6. Germline assignment: CDR1 SGHTA and CDR2 FQGNSA. The CDR3 DNA sequence: TGTGCCAGCAGCTTAAAAGGGGACAGATACTATGGCTACACCTTC. As protein: CASSLKGDRYYGYTF.

The chain has TRBV25-1 and TRBJ1-4; perhaps TRBD1 as D (5 bases). The CDR3 length is 15 residues. The germline V gene has CDR1 MGHDK and CDR2 SYGVNS. The germline V and J ends were trimmed by 4 bases and 8 bases, with 17 bases remaining between them. The CDR3 here is CASSGSQGFPEKLFF. Written as DNA, the CDR3 is TGTGCCAGCAGTGGGTCGCAGGGCTTTCCGGAAAAACTGTTTTTT.

This clone appeared a single time. This chain connects TRBV27 to TRBJ1-1, with D unclear. Germline loops: CDR1 MNHEY, CDR2 SMNVEV (reference sequence). Trimming shortened V by 2 bases and J by 4 bases, and 14 bases separated the two germline ends. The CDR3 runs to 15 residues. In DNA form, the CDR3 reads TGTGCCAGCAGTTTAAGTCCGGGGTTAGGCACTGAAGCTTTCTTT. Its translation: CASSLSPGLGTEAFF.

V is TRBV11-2 and J is TRBJ2-1; 7 nucleotides align to TRBD1. The CDR3 has 16 residues. Germline trimming cut 7 bases from V and 2 bases from J; bases unmatched to any gene: 11. The germline V gene has CDR1 SGHAT and CDR2 FQNNGV. The DNA of the CDR3 is TGTGCCAGCAAGCCGAATATGGGACAGCCCTACAATGAGCAGTTCTTC. It translates to CASKPNMGQPYNEQFF.

This clone was recorded once. The chain carries TRBV28 and TRBJ2-5; possibly TRBD1 for D (5 bases). CDR1 MDHEN and CDR2 SYDVKM come from the germline V gene. This CDR3 comprises 21 residues. V gave up 4 bases and J gave up 7 bases, with 37 bases separating them. CDR3 residues: CASSSTYLLRVGSPSILTQYF. CDR3 bases: TGTGCCAGCAGTTCCACCTACCTTCTCAGGGTTGGTTCGCCATCGATACTGACCCAGTACTTC.

The chain carries TRBV4-1 and TRBJ2-1, with a possible D match to TRBD1 (6 bases). Trimming removed 0 bases from V and 3 bases from J, with 12 bases in between. The CDR3 length is 16 residues. Germline CDR1 is MGHRA and CDR2 is YSYEKL. CDR3 protein: CASSQESGAFYNEQFF. The CDR3 DNA is TGCGCCAGCAGCCAAGAATCAGGGGCATTCTACAATGAGCAGTTCTTC.

The CDR3 loop reads CAWKPRTGGSMGTEAFF. The CDR3 DNA reads TGTGCCTGGAAACCAAGGACAGGGGGTAGTATGGGCACTGAAGCTTTCTTT. This chain connects TRBV30 to TRBJ1-1, with 10 bases matching TRBD1. V dropped 4 bases and J dropped 4; count of bases not matched to a gene: 15. The CDR3 extends over 17 amino acids. Germline CDR1 is GTSNPN and CDR2 is SVGIG (reference sequence).

The chain joins TRBV6-1 to TRBJ2-3; TRBD2 matches 11 bases. CDR1 MNHNS and CDR2 SASEGT come from the germline V gene. V shed 4 bases and J 5 bases; nucleotides not matched to a gene: 8. This CDR3 comprises 16 residues. CDR3 protein: CASSGLAGHLGDTQYF. The CDR3 bases are TGTGCCAGCAGTGGACTAGCGGGGCACCTGGGAGATACGCAGTATTTT.

The rearrangement joins TRBV19 to TRBJ2-3; 9 nucleotides match TRBD2. The V gene's germline CDR1 is LNHDA and CDR2 SQIVND (reference sequence). V lost 0 bases and J lost 6; bases outside the gene matches: 10. CDR3 length equals 17 residues. Written as DNA, the CDR3 is TGTGCCAGTAGTATAGATTCCCCAGCGGGAGGAATGGATACGCAGTATTTT. Translating gives CASSIDSPAGGMDTQYF. The whole variable domain, filled in from reference TRBV19 and TRBJ2-3, reads DGGITQSPKYLFRKEGQNVTLSCEQNLNHDAMYWYRQDPGQGLRLIYYSQIVNDFQKGDIAEGYSVSREKKESFPLTVTSAQKNPTAFYLCASSIDSPAGGMDTQYFGPGTRLTVL.

In this sample, this clone turned up a few times. At the DNA level, this CDR3 is encoded by other sequences in the same sample as well. V is TRBV3-1 (or the pseudogene TRBV3-2) and J is TRBJ2-5; 7 nucleotides agree with TRBD2. The germline gives CDR1 LGHDT, CDR2 YNNKEL (reference sequence). With V trimmed by 1 base and J by 1 base, 3 bases remained unmatched. CDR3 length: 15 residues. This chain's CDR3 is CASSQGRTSQETQYF. The CDR3 nucleotides are TGTGCCAGCAGCCAAGGTCGGACTAGCCAAGAGACCCAGTACTTC.

The chain is built from TRBV28 and TRBJ1-5, with D tentatively TRBD1 (6 bases). The CDR3 spans 15 residues. V was pared by 2 bases and J by 6 bases, with 14 bases between. From germline, CDR1 is MDHEN and CDR2 SYDVKM. CDR3 sequence: CASSLQGGGPQPQHF. In nucleotides, the CDR3 is TGTGCCAGCAGTTTACAAGGGGGAGGGCCTCAGCCCCAGCATTTT. Full variable domain (rest looked up from reference TRBV28 and TRBJ1-5): DVKVTQSSRYLVKRTGEKVFLECVQDMDHENMFWYRQDPGLGLRLIYFSYDVKMKEKGDIPEGYSVSREKKERFSLILESASTNQTSMYLCASSLQGGGPQPQHFGDGTRLSIL.

This chain joins TRBV7-2 and TRBJ2-3, with D uncertain. This CDR3 region has 14 residues. The V end lost 4 bases, the J end lost 2 bases, and 10 bases lay between the germline ends. Looked up from germline, CDR1 is SGHTA and CDR2 is FQGNSA. This chain's CDR3 is CASSSLSATDTQYF. The DNA of the CDR3 is TGTGCCAGCAGCTCACTATCGGCCACAGATACGCAGTATTTT.

V and J are TRBV4-2 and TRBJ2-7, with 7 bases matching TRBD1. CDR3 size: 15 residues. The germline CDR1 and CDR2 sequences are LGHNA and YNFKEQ. J lost 2 bases, V lost 0 bases, and 4 bases had no gene match. DNA for the CDR3: TGTGCCAGCAGCCAAGAATTTGGGACAGCCTACGAGCAGTACTTC. Residues: CASSQEFGTAYEQYF.

This clone has just a few counts. The chain links TRBV27 to TRBJ2-7; 9 positions agree with TRBD1. The CDR3 contains 16 residues. Trimming at V came to 4 bases and at J to 7 bases, leaving 14 bases not matched to a gene. Germline V gives CDR1 MNHEY, CDR2 SMNVEV (reference sequence). CDR3 nucleotides: TGTGCCAGCAGTTCCGGGACAGGGACTTCGCAAGAGGAGCAGTACTTC. It translates to CASSSGTGTSQEEQYF.